These 29 T cell receptor beta chains originate from one sample sequenced in a study of blood T cells in healthy people across ages. Primed by a sample-barcoded 5' primer and a J-beta primer mix, a second PCR proceeded for 7 to 11 cycles. TCRdb redid the calling of the 5' RACE reads with MiXCR, one entry per CDR3 protein. The sample shows 700,000 to 900,000 distinct CDR3 sequences, roughly 24% of them seen only once. This sample also belongs to another study, concerning T cells of mothers and their children.

Sequencing used blood. The receptors come from a boy aged 10-17 years in good health.

This clonotype was seen a handful of times. J is TRBJ2-5 and V is TRBV9; D is unresolved. The assigned J gene may be wrong: the sequence end matches TRBJ2-7 better. CDR1 is SGDLS and CDR2 is YYNGEE in the germline V gene. CDR3 size: 14 residues. The CDR3 DNA reads TGTGCCAGCACCCGGAGCGAGACTTACTACGAGCAGTACTTC. Translated: CASTRSETYYEQYF.

This clonotype was recorded a few times. The gene calls are TRBV5-1 and TRBJ2-5, with 11 bases matching TRBD2. J gave up 7 bases and V 0 bases, and 2 bases lay outside the gene matches. This CDR3 region has 14 residues. The germline gives CDR1 SGHRS, CDR2 YFSETQ. This chain's CDR3 is CASSLGLAGTTQYF. CDR3 coding DNA: TGCGCCAGCAGCTTGGGACTAGCGGGGACGACCCAGTACTTC.

V gene TRBV28 combines with J gene TRBJ2-3, with a tentative D call TRBD2 (6 bases). V was trimmed by 3 bases and J by 6 bases, leaving 7 bases between them. Germline V gives CDR1 MDHEN, CDR2 SYDVKM. CDR3 length: 12 residues. This CDR3 is CASSFREDTQYF. The DNA of the CDR3 is TGTGCCAGCAGTTTTCGGGAGGATACGCAGTATTTT. Looking up the rest from reference TRBV28 and TRBJ2-3 gives the full variable domain: DVKVTQSSRYLVKRTGEKVFLECVQDMDHENMFWYRQDPGLGLRLIYFSYDVKMKEKGDIPEGYSVSREKKERFSLILESASTNQTSMYLCASSFREDTQYFGPGTRLTVL.

This clonotype was seen more than once but under ten times. This chain's CDR3 is CASSTLSGFYEQYF. The CDR3 DNA sequence: TGTGCCAGCTCAACCCTTTCGGGGTTCTACGAGCAGTACTTC. The chain links TRBV18 to TRBJ2-7; D perhaps matches TRBD2 (5 bases). Germline-derived CDR1 and CDR2 are KGHSH and LQKENI. V lost 5 bases and J lost 3, with 14 bases in between. This CDR3 is 14 amino acids long.

V usage is TRBV29-1 and J usage is TRBJ1-1, with 10 nucleotides matching TRBD1. Germline V CDR1 and CDR2: SQVTM, ANQGSEA. With 7 bases clipped from V and 1 base from J, the junction kept 0 bases outside the gene matches. The CDR3 is made up of 12 amino acids. In DNA form, the CDR3 reads TGCAGCGGGGACAGGGGGAACACTGAAGCTTTCTTT. Protein: CSGDRGNTEAFF.

The chain recombines TRBV2 with TRBJ2-5, with 11 bases fitting TRBD2. CDR1 SNHLY and CDR2 FYNNEI come from the germline V gene. With V trimmed by 5 bases and J by 5 bases, 7 bases remained unmatched. The CDR3 covers 15 residues. The CDR3 bases are TGTGCCAGCAGTCCCCCACTAGCGGGGGTGGAGACCCAGTACTTC. Translating it yields CASSPPLAGVETQYF.

The rearrangement uses TRBV27 and TRBJ2-7; 10 nucleotides line up with TRBD2. This CDR3 has 16 residues. J gave up 3 bases and V 3 bases, and 8 bases lay outside the gene matches. The germline V gene encodes CDR1 MNHEY and CDR2 SMNVEV (reference sequence). The chain's CDR3 is CASSFGLAGAGYEQYF. In DNA form, the CDR3 reads TGTGCCAGCAGTTTCGGGCTAGCGGGGGCCGGCTACGAGCAGTACTTC.

The V and J genes are TRBV5-1 and TRBJ2-5, with TRBD2 as a possible D gene (6 bases). Gene TRBJ2-7 matches the end of the DNA better, so the J call may be wrong. This CDR3 is 16 amino acids long. Germline-derived CDR1 and CDR2 are SGHRS and YFSETQ. CDR3 nucleotides: TGCGCCAGCAGCTTGGTTGGGGGGACCGTAATCTACGAGCAGTACTTC. Translating gives CASSLVGGTVIYEQYF.

The chain recombines TRBV30 with TRBJ2-3; D uncertain. V lost 0 bases to trimming and J lost 4 bases, with 5 bases between them. CDR1 is GTSNPN, CDR2 SVGIG, per germline (reference sequence). The CDR3 contains 12 residues. The CDR3 sequence: CAWSVGADTQYF. The CDR3 nucleotides are TGTGCCTGGAGTGTAGGTGCAGATACGCAGTATTTT.

This clonotype has only a few counts. The chain has TRBV15 and TRBJ2-2; D uncertain. This CDR3 has 15 residues. Trimming removed 4 bases from V and 1 base from J, with 10 bases in between. Germline V gene data show CDR1 as LNHNV and CDR2 as YYDKDF (reference sequence). CDR3: CATSIDTLNTGELFF. CDR3 DNA: TGTGCCACCAGCATAGACACTTTGAACACCGGGGAGCTGTTTTTT. The whole variable domain, remainder taken from reference TRBV15 and TRBJ2-2, is DAMVIQNPRYQVTQFGKPVTLSCSQTLNHNVMYWYQQKSSQAPKLLFHYYDKDFNNEADTPDNFQSRRPNTSFCFLDIRSPGLGDTAMYLCATSIDTLNTGELFFGEGSRLTVL.

This clonotype appeared a few times. The rearrangement joins TRBV18 to TRBJ2-7; D is unclear. Germline V CDR1 and CDR2: KGHSH, LQKENI. The CDR3 has 12 amino acids. Trimming pared 3 bases from V and 2 bases from J, leaving 5 bases between. The DNA for the CDR3 is TGTGCCAGCTCACCGAAACCCTACGAGCAGTACTTC. Its translation: CASSPKPYEQYF.

This clonotype occurred a few times. The rearrangement uses TRBV7-6 and TRBJ2-5; 7 bases align to TRBD1. The J call is uncertain, as TRBJ2-1 better fits the DNA end. The CDR3 loop spans 16 amino acids. Germline V gives CDR1 SGHVS, CDR2 FNYEAQ. CDR3: CASSSGPGQLYNEQFF. In DNA form, the CDR3 reads TGTGCCAGCAGCTCTGGACCGGGACAGTTATACAATGAGCAGTTCTTC.

The chain couples TRBV27 to TRBJ2-1, with 8 bases that match TRBD1. The J call may be wrong; the DNA end is better matched by TRBJ2-5. Per germline, CDR1 MNHEY and CDR2 SMNVEV (reference sequence). This CDR3 is built from 20 residues. The chain's CDR3 is CASSLRSTGVVPTRKRTQYF. DNA of the CDR3: TGTGCCAGCAGTCTCCGGTCGACAGGGGTTGTACCGACCCGAAAGAGAACCCAGTACTTC.

The chain has TRBV5-1 and TRBJ1-1; tentatively, D is TRBD1 (5 bases). The CDR3 sequence is 13 residues long. From germline, CDR1 is SGHRS and CDR2 YFSETQ. V lost 3 bases to trimming and J lost 4 bases, with 10 bases between them. CDR3 protein: CASSSQDGTEAFF. The CDR3 nucleotides are TGCGCCAGCAGCTCACAGGATGGCACTGAAGCTTTCTTT. The full variable domain, rest sourced from reference TRBV5-1 and TRBJ1-1, is KAGVTQTPRYLIKTRGQQVTLSCSPISGHRSVSWYQQTPGQGLQFLFEYFSETQRNKGNFPGRFSGRQFSNSRSEMNVSTLELGDSALYLCASSSQDGTEAFFGQGTRLTVV.

The chain is built from TRBV7-3 and TRBJ2-5; no reliable D call. The assigned J gene may be wrong: the sequence end matches TRBJ2-7 better. Germline V gives CDR1 SGHTA, CDR2 FQGTGA. This CDR3 spans 13 amino acids. CDR3 DNA sequence: TGTGCCAGCAGCTTAAATAGTAGGGACGAGCAGTACTTC. It codes for CASSLNSRDEQYF.

This rearrangement joins TRBV5-1 to TRBJ2-3; TRBD2 might be the D (5 bases). CDR1 is SGHRS and CDR2 is YFSETQ in the germline V gene. This CDR3 region has 12 residues. V gave up 7 bases and J gave up 5 bases, with 11 bases separating them. CDR3 sequence (DNA): TGCGCCAGCGCCCCGAGGGAAGATACGCAGTATTTT. This gives the protein CASAPREDTQYF.

This clonotype was seen once. This chain connects TRBV10-3 to TRBJ1-4; the D gene is possibly TRBD1 (5 bases). The CDR3 loop spans 15 amino acids. Trimming cost V 0 bases and J 4 bases, with 9 bases left between them. CDR1 and CDR2 (germline): ENHRY, SYGVKD. The CDR3 spells CAISESGRLNEKLFF. Here the CDR3 DNA reads TGTGCCATCAGTGAGTCGGGACGGCTTAATGAAAAACTGTTTTTT.

The V call is TRBV5-1, the J call TRBJ2-1; D unclear. This CDR3 has 14 amino acids. With 4 bases removed from V and 1 base from J, the gap between germline ends came to 9 bases. Germline V gene lookup returns CDR1 SGHRS and CDR2 YFSETQ. CDR3 nucleotides: TGCGCCAGCAGCGCCCTGACTTCCTACAATGAGCAGTTCTTC. Translated: CASSALTSYNEQFF.

The rearrangement links TRBV20-1 to TRBJ2-3; D could derive from TRBD1 or TRBD2 (7 bases each). Trimming removed 5 bases at V and 1 base at J, with 13 bases between. The CDR3 runs to 14 residues. CDR1 is DFQATT, CDR2 SNEGSKA, per germline (reference sequence). The chain's CDR3 is CSAPAGGGTDTQYF. In DNA, the CDR3 is TGCAGTGCTCCGGCAGGGGGGGGCACAGATACGCAGTATTTT.

This clonotype has ten or more counts. This chain joins TRBV10-2 and TRBJ1-1; D unresolved. V gave up 4 bases and J gave up 0 bases, with 6 bases separating them. Germline loops: CDR1 WSHSY, CDR2 SAAADI. The CDR3 is made up of 13 amino acids. The CDR3 DNA sequence: TGCGCCAGCAGTGGGACGTTGAACACTGAAGCTTTCTTT. Residues: CASSGTLNTEAFF.

This clonotype showed up just a few times. The chain recombines TRBV28 with TRBJ1-1, with 8 positions matching TRBD1. Germline values: CDR1 MDHEN, CDR2 SYDVKM. The CDR3 contains 16 residues. V lost 2 bases to trimming and J lost 3 bases; unmatched junction nucleotides: 8. This chain's CDR3 is CASSLLGQVEDTEAFF. For the CDR3, the DNA is TGTGCCAGCAGTTTACTGGGACAGGTTGAGGACACTGAAGCTTTCTTT.

This clonotype was counted between two and nine times. The V gene is TRBV14, the J gene TRBJ2-1; D might be TRBD1 (6 bases). This CDR3 comprises 15 residues. The V gene lost 3 bases and the J gene lost 1 base, with 10 bases spanning the gap. The V gene's germline CDR1 is SGHDN and CDR2 FVKESK. The CDR3 DNA reads TGTGCCAGCAGCCAGCGCAGGGGTTCCTACAATGAGCAGTTCTTC. This codes for CASSQRRGSYNEQFF.

This chain uses TRBV30 with TRBJ1-2; D gene unclear. Germline V gives CDR1 GTSNPN, CDR2 SVGIG (reference sequence). V was clipped by 0 bases and J by 4 bases, with 12 bases between them. The CDR3 has 14 amino acids. CDR3 amino acids: CAWSVRMNSYGYTF. The DNA for the CDR3 is TGTGCCTGGAGTGTACGGATGAACAGCTATGGCTACACCTTC.

The chain joins TRBV2 to TRBJ1-5, with 7 bases that match TRBD1. The CDR3 contains 15 residues. With 5 bases clipped from V and 4 bases from J, the junction kept 8 bases outside the gene matches. Germline loops: CDR1 SNHLY, CDR2 FYNNEI. The CDR3 DNA reads TGTGCCAGCAGTCCCGACAGGGTCGCAAATCAGCCCCAGCATTTT. It encodes CASSPDRVANQPQHF.

As for this clonotype: A read error may explain this, as a much larger clone is one base away. The CDR3 spells CASSAGQRNEQFF. Here the CDR3 DNA reads TGTGCCAGCAGTGCGGGACAGAGGAATGAGCAGTTCTTC. The chain couples TRBV6-1 to TRBJ2-5; TRBD1 matches 7 bases. The DNA end lines up better with TRBJ2-1; the J call may be wrong. The germline V gene encodes CDR1 MNHNS and CDR2 SASEGT. This CDR3 has 13 residues.

Turning to this clonotype: At one boundary the junction diverges from the germline segment, which might be a read error. V usage is TRBV7-9 and J usage is TRBJ2-7; D possibly corresponds to TRBD2 (5 bases). The CDR3 runs to 17 residues. Germline lookup yields CDR1 SEHNR and CDR2 FQNEAQ (reference sequence). CDR3 residues: CANSLARSTLGSYEQYF. As DNA, the CDR3 is TGTGCCAACAGCTTAGCGCGTAGCACCCTAGGCTCCTACGAGCAGTACTTC.

This clonotype showed up just a few times. The genes are TRBV24-1 and TRBJ2-1, with 9 nucleotides matching TRBD2. Germline V CDR1 and CDR2: KGHDR, SFDVKD. This CDR3 spans 16 amino acids. Trimming took 3 bases from V and 4 from J; bases not matched to a gene: 6. The CDR3 DNA reads as TGTGCCACCAGTGATGTCCCCAGCGGGGGGTACAATGAGCAGTTCTTC. It translates to CATSDVPSGGYNEQFF.

This clonotype appeared a few times. CDR3 coding DNA: TGTGCCAGCAGTTTAACCCCCCTAGCGGGGGGGCCCGATGAGCAGTTCTTC. Translated, it gives CASSLTPLAGGPDEQFF. This chain connects TRBV12-3 or TRBV12-4 to TRBJ2-1; TRBD2 aligns across 12 bases. The CDR3 length is 17 residues. Germline trimming cut 2 bases from V and 8 bases from J; bases unmatched to any gene: 10.

The rearrangement links TRBV11-2 to TRBJ2-3; the D is unclear. V was pared by 2 bases and J by 8 bases, with 23 bases between. CDR1 SGHAT and CDR2 FQNNGV come from the germline V gene. This CDR3 spans 17 amino acids. The CDR3 loop reads CASSLYPGNPFAGTQYF. The CDR3 DNA reads TGTGCCAGCAGCTTATACCCGGGCAACCCATTTGCAGGTACGCAGTATTTT.